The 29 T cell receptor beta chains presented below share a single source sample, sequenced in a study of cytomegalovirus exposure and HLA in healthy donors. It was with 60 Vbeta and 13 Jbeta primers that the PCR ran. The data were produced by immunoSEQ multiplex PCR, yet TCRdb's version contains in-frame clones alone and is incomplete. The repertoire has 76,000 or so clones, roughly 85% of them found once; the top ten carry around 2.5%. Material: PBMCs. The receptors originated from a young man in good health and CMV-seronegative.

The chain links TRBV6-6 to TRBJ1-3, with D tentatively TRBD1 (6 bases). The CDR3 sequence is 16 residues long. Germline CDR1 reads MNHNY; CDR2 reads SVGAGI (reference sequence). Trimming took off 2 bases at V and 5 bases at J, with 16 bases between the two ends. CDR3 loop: CASSYGINRERNTIYF. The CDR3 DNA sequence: TGTGCCAGCAGTTACGGAATTAACAGGGAAAGAAACACCATATATTTT.

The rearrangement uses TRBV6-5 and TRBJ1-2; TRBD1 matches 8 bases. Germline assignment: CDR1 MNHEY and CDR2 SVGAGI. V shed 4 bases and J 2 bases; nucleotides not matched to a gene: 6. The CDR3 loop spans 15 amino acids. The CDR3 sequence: CASSLSGGGNYGYTF. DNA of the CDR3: TGTGCCAGCAGTTTATCAGGGGGCGGAAACTATGGCTACACCTTC.

In nucleotides, the CDR3 is TGTGCCAGCAGTGAAGCTAGCGGGGGCCAAGAGACCCAGTACTTC. It codes for CASSEASGGQETQYF. This chain joins TRBV6-1 and TRBJ2-5, with 9 bases identical to TRBD2. V shed 0 bases and J 1 base; nucleotides not matched to a gene: 0. Germline CDR1 and CDR2: MNHNS and SASEGT. This CDR3 is 15 amino acids long.

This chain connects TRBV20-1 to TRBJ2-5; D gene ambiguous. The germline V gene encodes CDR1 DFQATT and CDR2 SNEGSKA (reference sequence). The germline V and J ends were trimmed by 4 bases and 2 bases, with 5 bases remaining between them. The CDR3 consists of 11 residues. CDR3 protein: CSANRQETQYF. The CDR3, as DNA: TGCAGTGCTAACAGACAAGAGACCCAGTACTTC.

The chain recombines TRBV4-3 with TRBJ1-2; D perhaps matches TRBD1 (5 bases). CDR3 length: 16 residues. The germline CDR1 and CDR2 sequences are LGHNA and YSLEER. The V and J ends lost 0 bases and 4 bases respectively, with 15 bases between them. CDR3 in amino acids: CASSQDGAQDVYGYTF. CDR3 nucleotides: TGCGCCAGCAGCCAAGATGGGGCACAGGATGTCTATGGCTACACCTTC.

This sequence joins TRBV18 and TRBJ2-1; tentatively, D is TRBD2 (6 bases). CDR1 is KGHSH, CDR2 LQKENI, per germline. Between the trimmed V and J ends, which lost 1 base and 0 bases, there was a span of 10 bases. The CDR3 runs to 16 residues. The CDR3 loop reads CASSPLGGSSYNEQFF. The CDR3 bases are TGTGCCAGCTCACCACTCGGGGGAAGCTCCTACAATGAGCAGTTCTTC.

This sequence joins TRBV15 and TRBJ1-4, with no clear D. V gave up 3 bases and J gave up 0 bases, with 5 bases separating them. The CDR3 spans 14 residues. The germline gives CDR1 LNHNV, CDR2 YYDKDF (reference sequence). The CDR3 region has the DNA TGTGCCACCAGCAGGGCTGCAACTAATGAAAAACTGTTTTTT. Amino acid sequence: CATSRAATNEKLFF.

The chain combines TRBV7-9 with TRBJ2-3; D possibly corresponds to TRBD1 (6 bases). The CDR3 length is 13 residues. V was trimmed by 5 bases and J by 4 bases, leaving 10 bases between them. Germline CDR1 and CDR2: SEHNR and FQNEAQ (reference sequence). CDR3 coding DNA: TGTGCCAGCAGCCCCGGACAGCCAGATACGCAGTATTTT. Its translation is CASSPGQPDTQYF.

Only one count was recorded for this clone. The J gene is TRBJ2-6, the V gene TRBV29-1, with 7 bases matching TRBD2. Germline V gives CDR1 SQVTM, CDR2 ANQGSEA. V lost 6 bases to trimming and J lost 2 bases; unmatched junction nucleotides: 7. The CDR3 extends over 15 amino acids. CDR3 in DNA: TGCAGCGTCATGGGGGGGGTCGCTGGGGCCAACGTCCTGACTTTC. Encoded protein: CSVMGGVAGANVLTF.

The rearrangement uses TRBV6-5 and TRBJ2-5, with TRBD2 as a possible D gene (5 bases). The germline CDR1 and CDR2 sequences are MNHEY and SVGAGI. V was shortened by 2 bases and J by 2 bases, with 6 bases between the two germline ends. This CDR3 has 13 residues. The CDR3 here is CASSYRGQETQYF. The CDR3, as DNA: TGTGCCAGCAGTTACCGGGGACAAGAGACCCAGTACTTC.

The DNA for the CDR3 is TGTGCCAGCAGTGAATCTAGGAGAAGGAACATTCAGTACTTC. As protein: CASSESRRRNIQYF. The genes are TRBV6-1 and TRBJ2-4; unclear D gene. In germline, CDR1 is MNHNS, CDR2 SASEGT. The CDR3 totals 14 residues. Trimming removed 2 bases at V and 7 bases at J, with 12 bases between.

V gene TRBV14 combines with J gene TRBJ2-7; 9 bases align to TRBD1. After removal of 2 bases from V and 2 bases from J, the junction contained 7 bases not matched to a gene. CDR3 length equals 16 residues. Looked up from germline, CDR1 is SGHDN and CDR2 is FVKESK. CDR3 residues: CASSQFPGTGTYEQYF. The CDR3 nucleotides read TGTGCCAGCAGCCAATTCCCCGGGACAGGGACCTACGAGCAGTACTTC.

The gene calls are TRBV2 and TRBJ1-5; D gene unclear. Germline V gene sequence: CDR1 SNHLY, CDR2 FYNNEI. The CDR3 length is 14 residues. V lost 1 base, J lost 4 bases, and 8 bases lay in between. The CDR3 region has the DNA TGTGCCAGCAGTGAAGTTGCGGGAAATCAGCCCCAGCATTTT. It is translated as CASSEVAGNQPQHF.

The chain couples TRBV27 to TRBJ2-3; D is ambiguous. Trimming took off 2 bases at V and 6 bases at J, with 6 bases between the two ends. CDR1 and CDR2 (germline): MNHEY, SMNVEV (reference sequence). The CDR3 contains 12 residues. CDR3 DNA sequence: TGTGCCAGCAGTTTACCAGCGGATACGCAGTATTTT. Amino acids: CASSLPADTQYF.

The CDR3 DNA is TGTGCCAGTAGCATGAGGGGAGGGTACGAGCAGTACTTC. It codes for CASSMRGGYEQYF. The chain is built from TRBV19 and TRBJ2-7; 7 nucleotides match TRBD2. CDR1 LNHDA and CDR2 SQIVND come from the germline V gene (reference sequence). The CDR3 sequence is 13 residues long. The V gene end was trimmed by 6 bases and the J gene end by 4 bases; junction bases not matched to a gene: 6.

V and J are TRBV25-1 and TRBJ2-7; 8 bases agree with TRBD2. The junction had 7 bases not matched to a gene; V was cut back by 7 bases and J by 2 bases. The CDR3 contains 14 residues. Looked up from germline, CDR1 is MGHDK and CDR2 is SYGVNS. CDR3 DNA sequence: TGTGCCAGCAACGGCGGGGGGTTAACCTACGAGCAGTACTTC. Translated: CASNGGGLTYEQYF.

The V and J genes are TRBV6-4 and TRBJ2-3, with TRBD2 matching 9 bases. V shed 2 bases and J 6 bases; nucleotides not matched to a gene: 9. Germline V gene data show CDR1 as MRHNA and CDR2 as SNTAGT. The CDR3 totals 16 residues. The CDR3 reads CASSDGRGGRGDTQYF. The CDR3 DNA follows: TGTGCCAGCAGTGACGGGCGGGGGGGCCGGGGCGATACGCAGTATTTT.

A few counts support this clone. The CDR3 DNA reads as TGCGCCAGCAGCCCCACGGTAGCGGGGGGCTTGAATGAGCAGTTCTTC. Translation gives CASSPTVAGGLNEQFF. The rearrangement links TRBV5-1 to TRBJ2-1, with TRBD2 matching over 10 bases. Germline V gene sequence: CDR1 SGHRS, CDR2 YFSETQ. The CDR3 loop spans 16 amino acids. The J segment lost 7 bases and the V segment lost 4 bases, leaving 11 bases of the junction unmatched. Filled out from reference TRBV5-1 and TRBJ2-1, the complete variable domain reads KAGVTQTPRYLIKTRGQQVTLSCSPISGHRSVSWYQQTPGQGLQFLFEYFSETQRNKGNFPGRFSGRQFSNSRSEMNVSTLELGDSALYLCASSPTVAGGLNEQFFGPGTRLTVL.

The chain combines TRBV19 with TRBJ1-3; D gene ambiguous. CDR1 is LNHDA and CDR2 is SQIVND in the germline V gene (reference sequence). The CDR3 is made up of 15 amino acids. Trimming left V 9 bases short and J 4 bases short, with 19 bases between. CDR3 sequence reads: CASLPLNAAGNTIYF. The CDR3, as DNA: TGTGCCAGCCTACCTTTAAACGCCGCGGGAAACACCATATATTTT.

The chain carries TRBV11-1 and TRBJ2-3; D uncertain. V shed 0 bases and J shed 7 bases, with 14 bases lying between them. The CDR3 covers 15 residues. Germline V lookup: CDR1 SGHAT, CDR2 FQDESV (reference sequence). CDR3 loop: CASSLARSNRNTQYF. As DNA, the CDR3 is TGTGCCAGCAGCTTAGCGAGGTCCAACCGGAATACGCAGTATTTT. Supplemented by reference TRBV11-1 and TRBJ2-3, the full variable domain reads EAEVAQSPRYKITEKSQAVAFWCDPISGHATLYWYRQILGQGPELLVQFQDESVVDDSQLPKDRFSAERLKGVDSTLKIQPAELGDSAMYLCASSLARSNRNTQYFGPGTRLTVL.

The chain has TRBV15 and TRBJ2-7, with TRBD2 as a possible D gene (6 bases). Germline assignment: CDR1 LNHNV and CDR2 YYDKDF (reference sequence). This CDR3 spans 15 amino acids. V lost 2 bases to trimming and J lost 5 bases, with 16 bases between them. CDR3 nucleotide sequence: TGTGCCACCAGCAGAACCCGGGAGACGGTCCACGAGCAGTACTTC. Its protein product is CATSRTRETVHEQYF.

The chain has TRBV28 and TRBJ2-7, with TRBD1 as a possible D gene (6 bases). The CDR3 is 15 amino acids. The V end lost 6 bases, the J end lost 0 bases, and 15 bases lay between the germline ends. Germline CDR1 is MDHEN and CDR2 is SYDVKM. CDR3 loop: CASRSTGRGSYEQYF. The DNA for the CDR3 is TGTGCCAGCAGGTCGACAGGCCGGGGCTCCTACGAGCAGTACTTC.

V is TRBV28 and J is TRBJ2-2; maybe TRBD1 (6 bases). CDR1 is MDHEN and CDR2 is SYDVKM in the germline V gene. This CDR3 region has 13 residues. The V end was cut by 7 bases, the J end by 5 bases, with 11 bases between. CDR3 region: CASNGQITGELFF. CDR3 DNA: TGTGCCAGCAATGGACAGATAACCGGGGAGCTGTTTTTT.

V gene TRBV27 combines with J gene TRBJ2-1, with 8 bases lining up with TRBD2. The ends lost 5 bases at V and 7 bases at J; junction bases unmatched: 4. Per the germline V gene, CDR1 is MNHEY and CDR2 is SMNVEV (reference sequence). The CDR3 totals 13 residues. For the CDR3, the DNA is TGTGCCAGCAGTCTCCCGGGAGGGAATGAGCAGTTCTTC. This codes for CASSLPGGNEQFF.

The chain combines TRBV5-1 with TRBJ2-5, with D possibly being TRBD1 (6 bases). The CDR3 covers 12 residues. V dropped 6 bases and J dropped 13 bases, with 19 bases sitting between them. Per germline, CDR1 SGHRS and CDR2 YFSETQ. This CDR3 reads CASMGAQGPRYF. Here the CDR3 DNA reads TGCGCCAGCATGGGGGCCCAGGGGCCCCGGTACTTC.

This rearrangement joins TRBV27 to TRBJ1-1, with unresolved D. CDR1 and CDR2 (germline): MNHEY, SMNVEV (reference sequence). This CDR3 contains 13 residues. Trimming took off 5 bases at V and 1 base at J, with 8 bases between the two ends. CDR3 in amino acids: CASSLQRNTEAFF. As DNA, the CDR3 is TGTGCCAGCAGTCTACAGAGGAACACTGAAGCTTTCTTT.

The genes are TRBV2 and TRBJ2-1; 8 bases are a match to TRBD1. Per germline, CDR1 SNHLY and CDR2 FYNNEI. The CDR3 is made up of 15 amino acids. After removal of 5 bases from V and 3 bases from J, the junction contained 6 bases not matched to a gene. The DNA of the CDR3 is TGTGCCAGCAGTTTAGACAGGGGAGGCTACAATGAGCAGTTCTTC. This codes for CASSLDRGGYNEQFF.

This CDR3 is CASNENRPPCQAFF. The CDR3 DNA is TGTGCCAGTAATGAGAACAGGCCCCCATGTCAAGCTTTCTTT. The rearrangement uses TRBV19 and TRBJ1-1; D may be TRBD1 (5 bases). Germline CDR1 is LNHDA and CDR2 is SQIVND (reference sequence). Trimming removed 7 bases at V and 9 bases at J, with 21 bases between. The CDR3 consists of 14 residues. Looking up the rest from reference TRBV19 and TRBJ1-1 gives the full variable domain: DGGITQSPKYLFRKEGQNVTLSCEQNLNHDAMYWYRQDPGQGLRLIYYSQIVNDFQKGDIAEGYSVSREKKESFPLTVTSAQKNPTAFYLCASNENRPPCQAFFGQGTRLTVV.

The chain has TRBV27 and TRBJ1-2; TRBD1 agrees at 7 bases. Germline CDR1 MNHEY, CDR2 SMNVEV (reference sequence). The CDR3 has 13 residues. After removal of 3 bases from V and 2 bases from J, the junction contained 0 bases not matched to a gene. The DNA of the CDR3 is TGTGCCAGCAGTTTGGGACAGAACTATGGCTACACCTTC. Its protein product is CASSLGQNYGYTF.